This T cell receptor beta chain is drawn from a study of blood T cell repertoires in COVID-19. The CDR3 consists of 15 residues. Per the germline V gene, CDR1 is SGHDT and CDR2 is YYEEEE. Trimming cost V 3 bases and J 0 bases, with 9 bases left between them. Clones were read by immunoSEQ multiplex PCR, and TCRdb kept only the in-frame ones, dropping some. The table includes roughly 220,000 clones, 70% to 90% detected once. Material: peripheral blood. This chain connects TRBV5-6 to TRBJ1-4; D might be TRBD1 (5 bases). This receptor was obtained from a man in his fifties or sixties with acute or convalescent COVID-19. The CDR3 DNA sequence: TGTGCCAGCAGCTCAGGGTTTGCAACTAATGAAAAACTGTTTTTT. It is translated as CASSSGFATNEKLFF. The variable domain in full, completed from reference TRBV5-6 and TRBJ1-4, reads DAGVTQSPTHLIKTRGQQVTLRCSPKSGHDTVSWYQQALGQGPQFIFQYYEEEERQRGNFPDRFSGHQFPNYSSELNVNALLLGDSALYLCASSSGFATNEKLFFGSGTQLSVL.